The TCR beta chain under discussion was sequenced for a study of CD8 T cells in ankylosing spondylitis (dated by TCRdb to 2016 to 2017). About the full investigation: T cell receptor beta repertoires were profiled in healthy donors and ankylosing spondylitis patients so that disease-linked TCR variants could be found. The whole study cohort included over a hundred healthy donors and around 25 ankylosing spondylitis patients. Samples of peripheral blood were taken, and for ankylosing spondylitis patients, synovial fluid was collected as well. General conclusions and limits of the study: A TCR beta motif made up of several highly homologous amino acid variants appeared to be characteristic of blood from ankylosing spondylitis patients. Some TCR beta motif variants had previously been reported in synovial fluid and blood of reactive arthritis patients, which suggested common disease-initiation mechanisms. The disease-linked clones had a CD8+ phenotype and were found at relatively low frequencies in peripheral blood. According to the report, matched synovial fluid samples from ankylosing spondylitis patients were significantly enriched for the disease-linked clones.

The sequencer was an Illumina HiSeq 2500. Quantitative 5'-RACE with molecular barcodes was used to prepare TCR beta libraries. As for how the authors treated the data: To identify disease-linked TCR variants, a new computational method was used, one built on a probabilistic model of VDJ rearrangement. TCRdb reran the public reads through fastp at Q25 and MiXCR, keeping productive beta chains. For every CDR3 protein sequence, its rows merge into one entry that carries the most common genes and DNA. These V and J calls derive from TCRdb rather than the authors' analysis. The sample contains some 840,000 distinct CDR3 sequences, 12% of them found a single time. The ten largest clones represent approximately 0.51% of the sample. According to the germline V gene, CDR1 reads SGHTA and CDR2 reads FQGNSA. From cysteine to phenylalanine, the CDR3 is 16 amino acids long. Only the CDR3 DNA is retained, 48 bases long and in frame from the first base. Between the V and J ends, shortened by 3 bases and 8 bases respectively, the junction contains 22 bases.

This clonotype appeared many times. This receptor's antigen is unknown. No base-level quality is on record; no much larger clone is a single base apart. The sample was blood, either unsorted or a sorted T cell fraction (not recorded which). Rearrangement joined TRBV7-2 to TRBJ1-2; the D segment cannot be called with confidence. This TCR derives from a male donor with ankylosing spondylitis. The CDR3: CASSFQIQRDRSGYTF. Here is the DNA: TGTGCCAGCAGCTTTCAAATCCAACGCGACCGCTCCGGCTACACCTTC.